These T cell receptor beta chains were read from a single sample in a study of naive and memory T cell subsets. TCRdb reprocessed the 5' RACE reads via MiXCR and lists one record per CDR3 protein. The table records about 60,000 distinct CDR3 sequences, approximately 8% of them present only once. Receptors were obtained from a female donor in good health. CDR3s include the opening cysteine and the closing phenylalanine or tryptophan. D genes are given only for firm matches. The size entry is marked missing in some rows and otherwise reads once, few, many or a size class.

clone size: few; J gene: TRBJ1-2; CDR3 length: 12; V gene: TRBV20-1; D gene: .; CDR3 DNA: TGCAGTGCTAAAAACCAGGACTATGGCGACACCTTC; CDR3 protein: CSAKNQDYGDTF
clone size: .; J gene: TRBJ2-6; CDR3 length: 17; V gene: TRBV7-2; D gene: .; CDR3 DNA: TGTGCCAGCAGCTTAGGGGCGGGTTCCTCTGGGGCCAACGTCCTGACTTTC; CDR3 protein: CASSLGAGSSGANVLTF
clone size: .; J gene: TRBJ1-1; CDR3 length: 17; V gene: TRBV21-1; D gene: .; CDR3 DNA: TGTGCCAGCAGCAAAGAATTGTGGGCAGCTGTACTCCCTGAAGCTTTCTTT; CDR3 protein: CASSKELWAAVLPEAFF
clone size: few; J gene: TRBJ2-5; CDR3 length: 13; V gene: TRBV14; D gene: .; CDR3 DNA: TGTGCCAGCACGAACCAGGGGTCCGAGACCCAGTACTTC; CDR3 protein: CASTNQGSETQYF
clone size: few; J gene: TRBJ2-2; CDR3 length: 14; V gene: TRBV11-3; D gene: TRBD2; CDR3 DNA: TGTGCCAGCAGCCTTAGCGGGCTGACCGGGGAGCTGTTTTTT; CDR3 protein: CASSLSGLTGELFF
clone size: many; J gene: TRBJ1-1; CDR3 length: 16; V gene: TRBV14; D gene: TRBD1; CDR3 DNA: TGTGCCAGCAGCCCGCAGGGGGCGCGAAGGAACACTGAAGCTTTCTTT; CDR3 protein: CASSPQGARRNTEAFF
clone size: many; J gene: TRBJ1-5; CDR3 length: 17; V gene: TRBV2; D gene: TRBD1; CDR3 DNA: TGTGCCAGCAGTGATAGCGGACAGGGCTATAGCAATCAGCCCCAGCATTTT; CDR3 protein: CASSDSGQGYSNQPQHF
clone size: many; J gene: TRBJ1-6; CDR3 length: 16; V gene: TRBV7-9; D gene: .; CDR3 DNA: TGTGCCAGCAGCTTAGTCTCAGGAGTTTCGGGTTCACCCCTCCACTTT; CDR3 protein: CASSLVSGVSGSPLHF
clone size: .; J gene: TRBJ1-5; CDR3 length: 12; V gene: TRBV29-1; D gene: .; CDR3 DNA: TGCAGCGTTGGGTGGAGCAATCAGCCCCAGCATTTT; CDR3 protein: CSVGWSNQPQHF
clone size: many; J gene: TRBJ2-5; CDR3 length: 15; V gene: TRBV20-1; D gene: .; CDR3 DNA: TGCAGTGCTAGGGGGTTTAAGGACGTGAAAGAGACCCAGTACTTC; CDR3 protein: CSARGFKDVKETQYF
clone size: many; J gene: TRBJ1-1; CDR3 length: 14; V gene: TRBV5-1; D gene: .; CDR3 DNA: TGCGCCAGCAGCTTGGGGAGGGGTCAAACTGAAGCTTTCTTT; CDR3 protein: CASSLGRGQTEAFF
clone size: few; J gene: TRBJ2-3; CDR3 length: 13; V gene: TRBV5-4; D gene: .; CDR3 DNA: TGTGCCAGCAACCCAGGACCATCAGATACGCAGTATTTT; CDR3 protein: CASNPGPSDTQYF
clone size: many; J gene: TRBJ2-1; CDR3 length: 14; V gene: TRBV5-1; D gene: .; CDR3 DNA: TGCGCCAGCAGCGATGCACCAGCGAGCAATGAGCAGTTCTTC; CDR3 protein: CASSDAPASNEQFF
clone size: .; J gene: TRBJ2-1; CDR3 length: 16; V gene: TRBV7-9; D gene: .; CDR3 DNA: TGTGCCAGCAGCTCCCGAAGGGCGAGCTCCTACAATGAGCAGTTCTTC; CDR3 protein: CASSSRRASSYNEQFF
clone size: .; J gene: TRBJ2-7; CDR3 length: 14; V gene: TRBV9; D gene: .; CDR3 DNA: TGTGCCAGCAGCGAGGGGGGAGTGCCCTACGAGCAGTACTTC; CDR3 protein: CASSEGGVPYEQYF
clone size: .; J gene: TRBJ2-3; CDR3 length: 15; V gene: TRBV6-5; D gene: TRBD2; CDR3 DNA: TGTGCCAGCAGCAATAGCGGGAGGTTGTCAGATACGCAGTATTTT; CDR3 protein: CASSNSGRLSDTQYF
clone size: many; J gene: TRBJ2-7; CDR3 length: 14; V gene: TRBV3-1; D gene: .; CDR3 DNA: TGTGCCAGCAGCCAACTTCTGACAGATTACGAGCAGTACTTC; CDR3 protein: CASSQLLTDYEQYF
clone size: many; J gene: TRBJ2-2; CDR3 length: 15; V gene: TRBV20-1; D gene: TRBD2; CDR3 DNA: TGCAGTGCGCCTCGACTAGCGGGGGGGCACGGGGAGCTGTTTTTT; CDR3 protein: CSAPRLAGGHGELFF
clone size: .; J gene: TRBJ2-5; CDR3 length: 11; V gene: TRBV10-3; D gene: .; CDR3 DNA: TGTGCCATCAGTGAGAGGGAGACCCAGTACTTC; CDR3 protein: CAISERETQYF
clone size: many; J gene: TRBJ1-2; CDR3 length: 17; V gene: TRBV28; D gene: .; CDR3 DNA: TGTGCCAGCAGTTTATCTCGGGCAGGGCCTACTAACTATGGCTACACCTTC; CDR3 protein: CASSLSRAGPTNYGYTF
clone size: few; J gene: TRBJ2-7; CDR3 length: 14; V gene: TRBV27; D gene: .; CDR3 DNA: TGTGCCAGCGGCCTTGTTCGGGGGAACTACGAGCAGTACTTC; CDR3 protein: CASGLVRGNYEQYF
clone size: .; J gene: TRBJ2-1; CDR3 length: 12; V gene: TRBV27; D gene: .; CDR3 DNA: TGTGCCAGCCGGGGGGCCCTAGATGAGCAGTTCTTC; CDR3 protein: CASRGALDEQFF
clone size: .; J gene: TRBJ2-6; CDR3 length: 13; V gene: TRBV12-3/TRBV12-4; D gene: TRBD2; CDR3 DNA: TGTGCTCTGGGGGGGGCTGGGGCCAACGTCCTGACTTTC; CDR3 protein: CALGGAGANVLTF
clone size: once; J gene: TRBJ2-3; CDR3 length: 16; V gene: TRBV9; D gene: TRBD1; CDR3 DNA: TGTGCCAGCAGCGCCCGGACAGGGGGCAGTACAGATACGCAGTATTTT; CDR3 protein: CASSARTGGSTDTQYF
clone size: many; J gene: TRBJ2-6; CDR3 length: 18; V gene: TRBV29-1; D gene: .; CDR3 DNA: TGCAGCGTTGAATACCCCTTGGGACATCGCTCTGGGGCCAACGTCCTGACTTTC; CDR3 protein: CSVEYPLGHRSGANVLTF
clone size: many; J gene: TRBJ2-1; CDR3 length: 14; V gene: TRBV20-1; D gene: TRBD2; CDR3 DNA: TGCAGTGCTAGAGATCCTAGCGGGACGGATGAGCAGTTCTTC; CDR3 protein: CSARDPSGTDEQFF